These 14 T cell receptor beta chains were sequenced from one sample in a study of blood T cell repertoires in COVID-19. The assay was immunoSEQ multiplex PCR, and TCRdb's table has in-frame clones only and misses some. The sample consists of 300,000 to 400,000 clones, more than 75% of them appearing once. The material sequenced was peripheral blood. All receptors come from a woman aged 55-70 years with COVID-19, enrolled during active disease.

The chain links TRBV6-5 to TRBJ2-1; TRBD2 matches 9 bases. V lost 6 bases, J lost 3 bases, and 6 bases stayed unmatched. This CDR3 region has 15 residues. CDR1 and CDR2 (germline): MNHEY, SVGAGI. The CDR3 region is CASRLLAGLYNEQFF. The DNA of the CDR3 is TGTGCCAGCAGGCTTCTAGCGGGGCTCTACAATGAGCAGTTCTTC.

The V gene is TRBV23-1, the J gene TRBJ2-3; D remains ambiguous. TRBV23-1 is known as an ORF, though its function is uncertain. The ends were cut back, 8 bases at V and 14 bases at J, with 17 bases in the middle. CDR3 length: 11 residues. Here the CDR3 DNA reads TGCGCCAGCCCCGGAGACTCTAGGTCGTATTTT. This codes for CASPGDSRSYF.

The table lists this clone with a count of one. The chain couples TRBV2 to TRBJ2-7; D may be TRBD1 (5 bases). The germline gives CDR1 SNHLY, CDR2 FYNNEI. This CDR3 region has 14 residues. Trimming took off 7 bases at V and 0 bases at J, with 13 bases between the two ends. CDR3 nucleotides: TGTGCCAGCATGACAGATTTGAGCTCCTACGAGCAGTACTTC. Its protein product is CASMTDLSSYEQYF. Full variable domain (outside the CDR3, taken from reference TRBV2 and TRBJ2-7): EPEVTQTPSHQVTQMGQEVILRCVPISNHLYFYWYRQILGQKVEFLVSFYNNEISEKSEIFDDQFSVERPDGSNFTLKIRSTKLEDSAMYFCASMTDLSSYEQYFGPGTRLTVT.

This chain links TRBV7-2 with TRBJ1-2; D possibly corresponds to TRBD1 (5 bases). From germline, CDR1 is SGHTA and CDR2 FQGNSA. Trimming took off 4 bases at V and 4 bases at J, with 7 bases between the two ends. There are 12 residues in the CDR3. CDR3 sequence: CASSSTVYGYTF. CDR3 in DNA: TGTGCCAGCAGCTCGACAGTCTATGGCTACACCTTC.

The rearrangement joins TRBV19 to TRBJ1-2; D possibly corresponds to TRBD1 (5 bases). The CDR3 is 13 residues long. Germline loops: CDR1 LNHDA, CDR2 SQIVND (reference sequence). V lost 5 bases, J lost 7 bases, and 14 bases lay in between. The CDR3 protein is CASSRSMGGGYTF. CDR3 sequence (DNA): TGTGCCAGTAGTCGTTCGATGGGGGGTGGCTACACCTTC.

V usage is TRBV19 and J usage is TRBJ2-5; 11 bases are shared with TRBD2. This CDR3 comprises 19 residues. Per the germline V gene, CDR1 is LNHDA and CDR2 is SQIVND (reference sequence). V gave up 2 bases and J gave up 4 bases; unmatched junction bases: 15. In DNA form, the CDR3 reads TGTGCCAGTAGTATATCCCCTCCGGTAGCGGGGGGGCCTGGAGAGACCCAGTACTTC. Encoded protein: CASSISPPVAGGPGETQYF.

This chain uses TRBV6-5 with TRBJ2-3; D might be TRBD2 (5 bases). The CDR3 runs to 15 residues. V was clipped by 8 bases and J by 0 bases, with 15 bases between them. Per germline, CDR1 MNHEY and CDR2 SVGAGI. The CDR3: CASYEGGASTDTQYF. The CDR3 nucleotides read TGTGCCAGCTACGAAGGAGGAGCTAGCACAGATACGCAGTATTTT.

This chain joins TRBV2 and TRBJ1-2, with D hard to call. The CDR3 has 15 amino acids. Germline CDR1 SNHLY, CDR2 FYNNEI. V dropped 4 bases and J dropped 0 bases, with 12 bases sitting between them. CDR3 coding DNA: TGTGCCAGCAGTGTCCTCGCGGGCTCTAACTATGGCTACACCTTC. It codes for CASSVLAGSNYGYTF.

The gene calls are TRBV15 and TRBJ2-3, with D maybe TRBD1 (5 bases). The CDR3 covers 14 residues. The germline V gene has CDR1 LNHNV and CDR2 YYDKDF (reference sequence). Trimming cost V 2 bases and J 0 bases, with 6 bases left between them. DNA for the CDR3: TGTGCCACCAGCAGACAGGGTAGCACAGATACGCAGTATTTT. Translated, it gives CATSRQGSTDTQYF.

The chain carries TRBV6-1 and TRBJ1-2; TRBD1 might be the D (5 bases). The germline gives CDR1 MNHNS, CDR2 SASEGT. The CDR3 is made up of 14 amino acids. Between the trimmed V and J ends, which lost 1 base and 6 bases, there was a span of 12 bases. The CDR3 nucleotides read TGTGCCAGCAGTGAAGGATCAGGGATTAATGGCTACACCTTC. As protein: CASSEGSGINGYTF.

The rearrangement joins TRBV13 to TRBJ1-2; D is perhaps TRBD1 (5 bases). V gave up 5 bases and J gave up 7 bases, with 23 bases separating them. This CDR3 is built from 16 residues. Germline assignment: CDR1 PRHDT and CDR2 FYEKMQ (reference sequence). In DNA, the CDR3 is TGTGCCAGCAGCCTGGGACCTCCCTCCAGGACTATTGGCTACACCTTC. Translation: CASSLGPPSRTIGYTF.

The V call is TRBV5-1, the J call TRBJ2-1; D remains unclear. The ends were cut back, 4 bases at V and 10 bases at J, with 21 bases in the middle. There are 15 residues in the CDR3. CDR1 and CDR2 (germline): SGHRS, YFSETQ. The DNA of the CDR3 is TGCGCCAGCAGCCCGCAAGTTACCTATATTAGAGAGCAGTTCTTC. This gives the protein CASSPQVTYIREQFF.

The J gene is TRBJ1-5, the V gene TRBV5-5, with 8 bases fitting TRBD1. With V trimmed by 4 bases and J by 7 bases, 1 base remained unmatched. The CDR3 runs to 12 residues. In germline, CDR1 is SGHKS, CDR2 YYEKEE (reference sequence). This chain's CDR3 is CASSRTGQPQHF. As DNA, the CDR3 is TGTGCCAGCAGCAGGACAGGGCAGCCCCAGCATTTT.

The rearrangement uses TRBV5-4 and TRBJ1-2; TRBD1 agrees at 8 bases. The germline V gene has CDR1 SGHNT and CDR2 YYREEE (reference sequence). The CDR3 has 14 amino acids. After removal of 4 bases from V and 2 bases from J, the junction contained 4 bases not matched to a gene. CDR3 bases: TGTGCCAGCAGCCTAGGGACAGGCAACTATGGCTACACCTTC. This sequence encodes CASSLGTGNYGYTF. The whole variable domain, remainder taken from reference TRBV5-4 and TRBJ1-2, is ETGVTQSPTHLIKTRGQQVTLRCSSQSGHNTVSWYQQALGQGPQFIFQYYREEENGRGNFPPRFSGLQFPNYSSELNVNALELDDSALYLCASSLGTGNYGYTFGSGTRLTVV.